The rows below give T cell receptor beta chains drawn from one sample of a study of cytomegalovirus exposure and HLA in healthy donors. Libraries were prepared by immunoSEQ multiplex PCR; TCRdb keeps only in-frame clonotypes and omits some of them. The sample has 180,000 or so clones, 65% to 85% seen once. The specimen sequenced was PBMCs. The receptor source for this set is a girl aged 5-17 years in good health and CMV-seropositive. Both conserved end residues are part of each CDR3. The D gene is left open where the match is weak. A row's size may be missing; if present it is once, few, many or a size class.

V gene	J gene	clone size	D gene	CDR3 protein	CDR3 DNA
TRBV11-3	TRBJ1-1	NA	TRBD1	CASSPGQGSHTEAFF	TGTGCCAGCAGCCCTGGACAGGGGTCGCACACTGAAGCTTTCTTT
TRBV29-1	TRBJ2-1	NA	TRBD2	CSGTSGSGQGEQFF	TGCAGCGGTACTAGCGGGAGTGGGCAAGGTGAGCAGTTCTTC
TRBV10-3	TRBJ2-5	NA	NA	CAISESLRDSQETQYF	TGTGCCATCAGTGAGAGTCTTCGGGATTCACAAGAGACCCAGTACTTC
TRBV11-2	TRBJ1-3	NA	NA	CASSLDGQIYGNTIYF	TGTGCCAGCAGCTTAGATGGGCAGATTTATGGAAACACCATATATTTT
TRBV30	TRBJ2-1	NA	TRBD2	CAWSGLAGAKGEQFF	TGTGCCTGGAGTGGACTAGCGGGGGCCAAGGGTGAGCAGTTCTTC
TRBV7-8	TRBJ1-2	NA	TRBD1	CASSWDRGGDGYTF	TGTGCCAGCAGCTGGGACAGGGGAGGCGATGGCTACACCTTC
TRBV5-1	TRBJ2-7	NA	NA	CASSLAPGAYEQYF	TGCGCCAGCAGCTTGGCCCCAGGGGCCTACGAGCAGTACTTC
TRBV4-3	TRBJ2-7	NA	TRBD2	CASSQGTSGLYEQYF	TGCGCCAGCAGCCAAGGGACTAGCGGGCTCTACGAGCAGTACTTC
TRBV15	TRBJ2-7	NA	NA	CATSPFDGQTYEQYF	TGTGCCACCAGCCCTTTTGACGGACAGACCTACGAGCAGTACTTC
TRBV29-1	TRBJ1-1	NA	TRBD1	CSVEQPGQGEAFF	TGCAGCGTTGAGCAACCGGGACAGGGTGAAGCTTTCTTT
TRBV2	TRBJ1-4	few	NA	CANRPRGDEKLFF	TGTGCCAACAGGCCGCGGGGGGATGAAAAACTGTTTTTT
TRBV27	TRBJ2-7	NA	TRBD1	CASSTGQGVSEQYF	TGTGCCAGCAGTACGGGACAGGGAGTTAGCGAGCAGTACTTC
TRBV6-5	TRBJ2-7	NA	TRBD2	CASSYSREGTYEQYF	TGTGCCAGCAGTTACTCGCGGGAGGGGACCTACGAGCAGTACTTC
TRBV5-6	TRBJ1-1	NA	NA	CASSPSWGEDTEAFF	TGTGCCAGCAGCCCTTCTTGGGGGGAGGACACTGAAGCTTTCTTT
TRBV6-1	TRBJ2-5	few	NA	CASSAQGKETRYF	TGTGCCAGCAGTGCCCAGGGGAAAGAGACCCGGTACTTC
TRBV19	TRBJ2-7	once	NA	CASRNTGNSYEQYF	TGTGCCAGTAGAAATACCGGGAACTCCTACGAGCAGTACTTC
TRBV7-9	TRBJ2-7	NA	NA	CATQGGPRGGDEQYF	TGTGCCACGCAAGGGGGGCCCCGGGGAGGGGACGAGCAGTACTTC
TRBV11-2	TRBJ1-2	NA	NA	CASSSRPNYGYTF	TGTGCCAGCAGCTCCCGTCCCAACTATGGCTACACCTTC